This T cell receptor beta chain was sequenced in a study of shared clonotypes between healthy human individuals. Across the study: Donors consisted of a couple of women and a few men between 18 and 49. Donors had three CD4 naive, three CD4 memory, two CD8 naive and one CD8 memory plate apiece.

Assay used: immunoSEQ multiplex PCR; TCRdb lists only in-frame clones, some missing. The data show about 680,000 clones, under 95% seen once. This clone was detected once. The CDR3 covers 15 residues. Germline V gene sequence: CDR1 MNHNS, CDR2 SASEGT. The V gene end was trimmed by 6 bases and the J gene end by 5 bases; junction bases not matched to a gene: 5. Only CD45RO-negative cells positively selected for CCR7 counted as naive CD8 cells, so terminally differentiated effector memory CD45RA+ cells were excluded. The sequence came from a young man in good health. The J gene is TRBJ2-1, the V gene TRBV6-1; 12 bases map to TRBD2. Sequenced sample: naive CD8+ T cells sorted from blood. CDR3 residues: CASRLLAGGNNEQFF. The CDR3 DNA is TGTGCCAGCAGGCTACTAGCGGGAGGCAACAATGAGCAGTTCTTC.